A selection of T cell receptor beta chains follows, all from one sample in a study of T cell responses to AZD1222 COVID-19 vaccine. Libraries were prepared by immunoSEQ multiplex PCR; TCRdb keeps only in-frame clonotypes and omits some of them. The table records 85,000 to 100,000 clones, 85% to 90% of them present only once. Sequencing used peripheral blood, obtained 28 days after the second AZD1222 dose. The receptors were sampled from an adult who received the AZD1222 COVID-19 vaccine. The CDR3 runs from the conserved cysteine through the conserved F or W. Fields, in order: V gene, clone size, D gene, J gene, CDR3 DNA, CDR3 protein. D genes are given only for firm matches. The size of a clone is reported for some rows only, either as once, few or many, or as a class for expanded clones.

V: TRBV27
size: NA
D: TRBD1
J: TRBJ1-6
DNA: TGTGCCAGCCGTACTCGGGGTCAGGGGGCTAGAAATTCACCCCTCCACTTT
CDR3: CASRTRGQGARNSPLHF

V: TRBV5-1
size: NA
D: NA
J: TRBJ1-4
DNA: TGCGCCAGCAGCTTGGGCGGGGACGCCACCTTGCGCGAAAAACTGTTTTTT
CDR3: CASSLGGDATLREKLFF

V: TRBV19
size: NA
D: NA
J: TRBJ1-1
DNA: TGTGCCAGTAGTGCCCCGTATGAAACTGAAGCTTTCTTT
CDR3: CASSAPYETEAFF

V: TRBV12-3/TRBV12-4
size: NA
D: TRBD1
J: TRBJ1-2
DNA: TGTGCCAGCAGTGATAAGGGGGCAGGTGGCTACACCTTC
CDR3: CASSDKGAGGYTF

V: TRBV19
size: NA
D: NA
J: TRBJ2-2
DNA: TGTGCCAGTAGTATTGTACAGAGAAGAGGCGGGGAGCTGTTTTTT
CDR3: CASSIVQRRGGELFF

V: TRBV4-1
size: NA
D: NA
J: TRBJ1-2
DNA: TGCGCCAGCAGCCAAGATGTCACCTTCGCTAACTATGGCTACACCTTC
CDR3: CASSQDVTFANYGYTF

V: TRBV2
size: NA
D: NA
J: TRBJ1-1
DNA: TGTGCCAGCAGTGACGAAATGAACACTGAAGCTTTCTTT
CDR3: CASSDEMNTEAFF

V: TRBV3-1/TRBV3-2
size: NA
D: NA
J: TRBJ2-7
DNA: TGTGCCAGCAGCCAGACCCCGGCGCAGGAGCAGTACTTC
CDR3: CASSQTPAQEQYF

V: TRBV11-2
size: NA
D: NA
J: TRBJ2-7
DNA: TGTGCCAGCAGCTTAGGCCCTTCCTACGAGCAGTACTTC
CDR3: CASSLGPSYEQYF

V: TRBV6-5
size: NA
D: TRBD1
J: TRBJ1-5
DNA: TGTGCCAGCAGTACCGGGACAGGGTTCAATCAGCCCCAGCATTTT
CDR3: CASSTGTGFNQPQHF

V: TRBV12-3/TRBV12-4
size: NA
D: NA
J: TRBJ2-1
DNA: TGTGCCAGCAGTTCCCTAGTCCATGAGCAGTTCTTC
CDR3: CASSSLVHEQFF

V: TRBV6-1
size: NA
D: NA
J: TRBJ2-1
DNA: TGTGCCAGCAGTGCGGCGGCCGTCAATAAGTACAATGAGCAGTTCTTC
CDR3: CASSAAAVNKYNEQFF

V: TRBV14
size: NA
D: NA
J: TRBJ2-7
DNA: TGTGCCAGCAGCCAAGAAGGCAGGAACTACGAGCAGTACTTC
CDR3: CASSQEGRNYEQYF

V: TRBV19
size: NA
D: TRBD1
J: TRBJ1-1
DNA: TGTGCCAGTAGTATAGGACAGGGTTTAAGGCGGAGTACTGAAGCTTTCTTT
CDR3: CASSIGQGLRRSTEAFF

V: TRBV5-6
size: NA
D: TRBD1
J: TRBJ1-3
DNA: TGTGCCAGCAGCCCCACGGGACAGGGATCTGGAAACACCATATATTTT
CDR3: CASSPTGQGSGNTIYF

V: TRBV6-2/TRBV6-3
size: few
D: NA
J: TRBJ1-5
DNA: TGTGCCAGCAGCCAACAGAATAGCAATCAGCCCCAGCATTTT
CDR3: CASSQQNSNQPQHF

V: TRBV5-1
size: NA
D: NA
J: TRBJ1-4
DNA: TGCGCCAGCAGCTTTGCCGGTGAAAAACTGTTTTTT
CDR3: CASSFAGEKLFF

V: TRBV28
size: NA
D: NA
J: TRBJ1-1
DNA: TGTGCCAGCATGGGACACCTCATGAACACTGAAGCTTTCTTT
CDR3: CASMGHLMNTEAFF

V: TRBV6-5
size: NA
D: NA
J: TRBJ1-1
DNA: TGTGCCAGCAGATCCCAGGGGAACACTGAAGCTTTCTTT
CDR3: CASRSQGNTEAFF

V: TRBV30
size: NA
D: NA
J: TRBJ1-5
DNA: TGTGCCTGGAGTGCAGGGCGCAATCAGCCCCAGCATTTT
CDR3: CAWSAGRNQPQHF

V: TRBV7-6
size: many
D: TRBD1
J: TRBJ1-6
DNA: TGTGCCAGCAGCCCCTGGACAGGCGGAGAATCACCCCTCCACTTT
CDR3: CASSPWTGGESPLHF

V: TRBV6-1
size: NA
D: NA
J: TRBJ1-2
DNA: TGTGCCAGCAGTGAAGCGGGGGGACTAAACTATGGCTACACCTTC
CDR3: CASSEAGGLNYGYTF

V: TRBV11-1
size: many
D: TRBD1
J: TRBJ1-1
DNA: TGTGCCAGCAGCCTCGACAGGGGGGACACTGAAGCTTTCTTT
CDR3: CASSLDRGDTEAFF

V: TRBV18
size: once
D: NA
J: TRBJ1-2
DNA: TGTGCCAGCTCACCACCGGCAGGGATCGACTATGGCTACACCTTC
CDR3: CASSPPAGIDYGYTF

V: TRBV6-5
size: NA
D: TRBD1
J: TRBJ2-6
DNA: TGTGCCAGCTTTACCGACAGGGCTGGGGCCAACGTCCTGACTTTC
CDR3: CASFTDRAGANVLTF

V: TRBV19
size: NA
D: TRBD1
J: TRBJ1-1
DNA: TGTGCCAGTAGTCTCGGACAGGGTTGGACTGAAGCTTTCTTT
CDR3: CASSLGQGWTEAFF

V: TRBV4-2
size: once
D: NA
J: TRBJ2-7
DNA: TGTGCCAGCAGCCATGGGGAAATCTACGAGCAGTACTTC
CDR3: CASSHGEIYEQYF

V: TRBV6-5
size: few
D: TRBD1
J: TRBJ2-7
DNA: TGTGCCAGCAGTACCGGGACAGACTACGAGCAGTACTTC
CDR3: CASSTGTDYEQYF

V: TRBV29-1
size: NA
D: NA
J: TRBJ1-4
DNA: TGCAGCGTTGAAGGATCTAATGAAAAACTGTTTTTT
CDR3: CSVEGSNEKLFF

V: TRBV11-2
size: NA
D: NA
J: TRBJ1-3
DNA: TGTGCCAGCAGCTTAGTCGGGGGGGCTGGAAACACCATATATTTT
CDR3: CASSLVGGAGNTIYF

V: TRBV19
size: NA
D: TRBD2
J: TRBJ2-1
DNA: TGTGCCAGTAGTATAGGGACTAGCGGTAGTGAGCAGTTCTTC
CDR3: CASSIGTSGSEQFF

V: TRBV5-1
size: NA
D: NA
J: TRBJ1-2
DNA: TGCGCCAGCAGCTTGAACCAGGGGAACTATGGCTACACCTTC
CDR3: CASSLNQGNYGYTF

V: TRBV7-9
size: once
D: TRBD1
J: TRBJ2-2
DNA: TGTGCCAGCAGCTCCAAGACAGGGATCGCCGGGGAGCTGTTTTTT
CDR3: CASSSKTGIAGELFF

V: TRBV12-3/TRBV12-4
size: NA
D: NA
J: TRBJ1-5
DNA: TGTGCCAGCAGTTTGTTGGAATATCAGCCCCAGCATTTT
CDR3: CASSLLEYQPQHF

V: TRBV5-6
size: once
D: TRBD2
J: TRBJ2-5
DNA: TGTGCCAGCAGCTTGGCGAGACTAGCGGGGGGCAGAGAGACCCAGTACTTC
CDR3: CASSLARLAGGRETQYF

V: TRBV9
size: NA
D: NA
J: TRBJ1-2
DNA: TGTGCCAGCAGCGTAGGTGCCGCGGGAAAGAACTATGGCTACACCTTC
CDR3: CASSVGAAGKNYGYTF

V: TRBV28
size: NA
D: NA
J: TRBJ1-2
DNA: TGTGCCAGCAGTAACTCAGGGGTAAACTATGGCTACACCTTC
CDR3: CASSNSGVNYGYTF

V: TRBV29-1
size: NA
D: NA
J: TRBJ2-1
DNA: TGCAGCGTCGCCGGGACGGCCTACAATGAGCAGTTCTTC
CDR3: CSVAGTAYNEQFF

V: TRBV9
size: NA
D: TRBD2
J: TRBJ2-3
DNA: TGTGCCAGCAGCGTGCTAGCGGACACAGATACGCAGTATTTT
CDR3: CASSVLADTDTQYF

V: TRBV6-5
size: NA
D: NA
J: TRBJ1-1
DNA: TGTGCCAGCAGAAGAGACGCCGGGAACACTGAAGCTTTCTTT
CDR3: CASRRDAGNTEAFF

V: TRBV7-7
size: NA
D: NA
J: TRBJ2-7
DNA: TGTGCCAGCAGCTTAGGGGGCATCACCGAGCAGTACTTC
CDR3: CASSLGGITEQYF

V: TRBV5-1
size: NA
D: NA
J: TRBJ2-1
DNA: TGCGCCAGCAGCACCACCGGGATCCCAAACAATGAGCAGTTCTTC
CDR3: CASSTTGIPNNEQFF

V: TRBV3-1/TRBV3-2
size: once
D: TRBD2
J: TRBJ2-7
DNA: TGTGCCAGCAGCCACACTAGCGGGGGGGCCCTCTACGAGCAGTACTTC
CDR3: CASSHTSGGALYEQYF

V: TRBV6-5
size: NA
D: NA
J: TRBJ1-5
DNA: TGTGCCAGCAGTTACGGGGGGCACAGCAATCAGCCCCAGCATTTT
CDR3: CASSYGGHSNQPQHF

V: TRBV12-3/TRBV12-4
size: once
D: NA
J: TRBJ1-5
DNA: TGTGCCAGCAGTTTCGCGGCGCGTCAGCCCCAGCATTTT
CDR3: CASSFAARQPQHF

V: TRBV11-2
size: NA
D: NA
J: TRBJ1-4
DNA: TGTGCCAGCAGCCCTTGGGGCGTTCGAGAAGAAAAACTGTTTTTT
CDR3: CASSPWGVREEKLFF

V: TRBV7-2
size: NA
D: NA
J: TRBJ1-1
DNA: TGTGCCAGCAGCACTCAGGGCGGCATGAACACTGAAGCTTTCTTT
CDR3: CASSTQGGMNTEAFF

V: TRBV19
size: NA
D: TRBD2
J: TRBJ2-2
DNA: TGTGCCAGTAGGGGACTAGCGGGCACCGGGGAGCTGTTTTTT
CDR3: CASRGLAGTGELFF

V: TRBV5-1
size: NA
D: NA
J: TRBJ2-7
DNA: TGCGCCAGCAGCTTACAGGAGGGCCCCTCCTACGAGCAGTACTTC
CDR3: CASSLQEGPSYEQYF

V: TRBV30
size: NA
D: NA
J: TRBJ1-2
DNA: TGTGCCTGGAGTGAGGGGAACTATGGCTACACCTTC
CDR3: CAWSEGNYGYTF

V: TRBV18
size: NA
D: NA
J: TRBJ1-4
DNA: TGTGCCAGCTCACCGGAACAGGTTGGAACTAATGAAAAACTGTTTTTT
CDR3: CASSPEQVGTNEKLFF

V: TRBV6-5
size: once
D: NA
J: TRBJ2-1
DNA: TGTGCCAGCAGGCTCCCTGACTACAATGAGCAGTTCTTC
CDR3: CASRLPDYNEQFF

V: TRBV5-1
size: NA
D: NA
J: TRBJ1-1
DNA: TGCGCCAGCACCTTGACGACAGGGAACACTGAAGCTTTCTTT
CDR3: CASTLTTGNTEAFF

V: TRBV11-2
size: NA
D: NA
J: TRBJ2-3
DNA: TGTGCCAGCAGCCAGGACCAATCAGATACGCAGTATTTT
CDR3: CASSQDQSDTQYF

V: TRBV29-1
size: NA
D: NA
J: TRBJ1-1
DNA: TGCAGCTCTTACGGCAGCGCGAACACTGAAGCTTTCTTT
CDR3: CSSYGSANTEAFF

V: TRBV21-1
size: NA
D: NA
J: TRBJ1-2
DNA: TGTGCCAGCATCGCGCGACAGGGGACTAACTATGGCTACACCTTC
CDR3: CASIARQGTNYGYTF

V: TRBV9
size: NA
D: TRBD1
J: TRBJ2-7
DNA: TGTGCCAGCAGTCCTGGGACAGGGCTCTCCTACGAGCAGTACTTC
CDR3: CASSPGTGLSYEQYF